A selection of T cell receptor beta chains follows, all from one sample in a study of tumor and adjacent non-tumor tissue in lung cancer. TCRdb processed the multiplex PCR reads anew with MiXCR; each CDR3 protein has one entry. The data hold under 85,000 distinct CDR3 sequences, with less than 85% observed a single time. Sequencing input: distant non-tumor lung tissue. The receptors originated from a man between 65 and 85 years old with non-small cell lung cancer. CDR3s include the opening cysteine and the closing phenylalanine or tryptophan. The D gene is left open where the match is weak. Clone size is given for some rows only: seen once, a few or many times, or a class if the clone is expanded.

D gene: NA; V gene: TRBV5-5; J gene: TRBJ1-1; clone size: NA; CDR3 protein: CASSRTVVNIEAFF; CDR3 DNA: TGTGCCAGCAGCAGGACAGTCGTGAACATTGAAGCTTTCTTT
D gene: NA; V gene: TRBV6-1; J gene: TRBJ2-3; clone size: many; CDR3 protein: CARSEYSFKQYF; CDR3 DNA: TGTGCCAGAAGTGAATACAGTTTTAAGCAGTATTTT
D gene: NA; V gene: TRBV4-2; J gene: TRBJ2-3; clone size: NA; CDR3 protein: CTSSHSLGGTDTQYF; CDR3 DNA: TGTACCAGCAGCCATTCTCTGGGCGGGACAGATACGCAGTATTTT
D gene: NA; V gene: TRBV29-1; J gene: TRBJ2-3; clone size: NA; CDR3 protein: CSVAGTYRTDTQYF; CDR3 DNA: TGCAGCGTCGCGGGGACATATAGGACAGATACGCAGTATTTT
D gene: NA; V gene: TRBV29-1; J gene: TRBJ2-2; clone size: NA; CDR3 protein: CRVARQGITGQLFF; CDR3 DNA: TGCAGGGTTGCCAGGCAGGGTATCACCGGGCAGCTGTTTTTT
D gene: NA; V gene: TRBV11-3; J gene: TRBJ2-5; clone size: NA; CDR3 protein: CTSASDWGRETQYF; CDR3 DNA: TGTACTAGCGCTTCCGACTGGGGGCGGGAGACCCAGTACTTC
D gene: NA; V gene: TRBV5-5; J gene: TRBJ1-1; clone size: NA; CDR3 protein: CASNLDITYTEAFF; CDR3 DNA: TGTGCCAGCAACCTGGACATCACGTACACTGAAGCTTTCTTT
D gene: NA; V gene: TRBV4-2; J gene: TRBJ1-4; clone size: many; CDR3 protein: CASSPVGGNNEKLFF; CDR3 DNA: TGTGCCAGCAGCCCAGTAGGGGGAAATAATGAAAAACTGTTTTTT
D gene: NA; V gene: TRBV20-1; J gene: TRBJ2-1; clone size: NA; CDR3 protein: CSARLVTLNEQFF; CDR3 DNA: TGCAGTGCTAGACTGGTGACCCTCAATGAGCAGTTCTTC
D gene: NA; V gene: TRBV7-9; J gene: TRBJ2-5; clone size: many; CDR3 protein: CASSIAAGGGETQYF; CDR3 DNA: TGTGCCAGCAGCATAGCGGCAGGAGGTGGTGAGACCCAGTACTTC
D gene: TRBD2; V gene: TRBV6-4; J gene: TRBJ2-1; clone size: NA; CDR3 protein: CASSPGTSGEYNEQFF; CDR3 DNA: TGTGCCAGCAGTCCCGGGACTAGCGGGGAATACAATGAGCAGTTCTTC
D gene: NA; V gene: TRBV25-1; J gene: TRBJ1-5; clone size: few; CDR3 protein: CASSGNNQPQHF; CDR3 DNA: TGTGCCAGCTCAGGGAACAATCAGCCCCAGCATTTT
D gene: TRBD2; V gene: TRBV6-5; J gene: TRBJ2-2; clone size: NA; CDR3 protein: CDSSYSRLAGGYTGELFF; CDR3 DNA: TGTGACAGCAGTTACTCCAGACTAGCGGGAGGATACACCGGGGAGCTGTTTTTT
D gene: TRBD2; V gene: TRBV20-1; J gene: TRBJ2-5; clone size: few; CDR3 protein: CSARVRAGGPRTQYF; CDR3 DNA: TGCAGTGCTAGAGTTCGAGCGGGAGGCCCCCGGACCCAGTACTTC
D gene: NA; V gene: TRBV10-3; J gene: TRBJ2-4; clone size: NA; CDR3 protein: CAISEGGATKNIQHF; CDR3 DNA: TGTGCCATCAGTGAGGGAGGGGCAACCAAAAACATTCAGCACTTC
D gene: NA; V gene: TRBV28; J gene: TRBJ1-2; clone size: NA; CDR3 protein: CTSRTMTVNYGYTF; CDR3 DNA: TGTACCAGCAGAACTATGACAGTTAACTATGGCTACACCTTC
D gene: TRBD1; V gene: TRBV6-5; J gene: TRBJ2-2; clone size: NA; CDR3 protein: CASSYMTGNIGELFF; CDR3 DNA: TGTGCCAGCAGTTACATGACAGGGAACATCGGGGAGCTGTTTTTT
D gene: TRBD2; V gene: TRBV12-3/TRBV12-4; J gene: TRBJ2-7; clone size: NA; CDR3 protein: CASSFFRREEYF; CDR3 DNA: TGCGCTAGTAGTTTTTTCAGACGGGAGGAGTACTTC
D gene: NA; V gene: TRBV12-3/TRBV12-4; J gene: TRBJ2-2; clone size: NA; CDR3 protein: CASSPNMGRPGSCFF; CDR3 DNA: NA
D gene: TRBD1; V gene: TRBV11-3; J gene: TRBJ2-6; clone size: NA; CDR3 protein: CASNEGQGKSGANVLIF; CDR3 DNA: TGTGCCAGCAATGAGGGACAGGGGAAGTCTGGGGCCAACGTCCTGATTTTC
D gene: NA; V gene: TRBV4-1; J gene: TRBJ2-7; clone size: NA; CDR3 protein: CASSQDLTPATREQYF; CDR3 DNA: TGCGCCAGCAGCCAAGATCTAACTCCGGCAACTCGCGAGCAGTACTTC
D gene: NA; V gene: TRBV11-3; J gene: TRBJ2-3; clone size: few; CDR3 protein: CASTRRELSTVMQYF; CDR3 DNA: TGTGCCAGCACCCGTCGGGAACTAAGCACAGTTATGCAGTATTTT
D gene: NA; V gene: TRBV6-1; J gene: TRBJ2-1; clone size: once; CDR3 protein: CASRAWDMRLGQFF; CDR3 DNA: TGTGCCAGCAGGGCCTGGGACATGAGACTAGGGCAGTTCTTC
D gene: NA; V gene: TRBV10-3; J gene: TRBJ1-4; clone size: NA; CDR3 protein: CAIRDSKTNEKLFF; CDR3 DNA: TGTGCCATAAGAGACAGTAAAACTAATGAAAAACTGTTTTTT
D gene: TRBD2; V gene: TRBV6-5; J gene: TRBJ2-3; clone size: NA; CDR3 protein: CASSRTRGITDTQYF; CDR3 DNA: TGTGCCAGCAGTCGGACTAGAGGGATCACAGATACGCAGTATTTT
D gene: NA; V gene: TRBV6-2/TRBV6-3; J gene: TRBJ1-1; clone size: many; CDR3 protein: CASSYVDSSNTEAFF; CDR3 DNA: TGTGCCAGCAGTTACGTCGACTCCTCGAACACTGAAGCTTTCTTT
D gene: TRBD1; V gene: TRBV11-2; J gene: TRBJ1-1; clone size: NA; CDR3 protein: CASSQGGQSFEALF; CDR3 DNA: TGTGCCAGCAGCCAAGGGGGACAGAGCTTCGAAGCTTTATTT
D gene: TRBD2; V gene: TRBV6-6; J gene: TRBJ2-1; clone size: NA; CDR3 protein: CAGSYSGGTSGNYNEQFF; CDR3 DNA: TGTGCCGGCAGCTACTCGGGCGGGACTAGCGGGAACTACAATGAGCAGTTCTTC
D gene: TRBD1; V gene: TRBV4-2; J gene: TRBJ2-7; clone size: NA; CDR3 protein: CASSLATTATGGYEQYF; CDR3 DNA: TGTGCCAGCAGCCTAGCCACAACCGCGACAGGGGGCTACGAGCAGTACTTC
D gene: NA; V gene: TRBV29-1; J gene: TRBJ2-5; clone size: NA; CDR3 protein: CSGKPYLQRGQETQNF; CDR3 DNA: TGCAGCGGCAAGCCCTACCTCCAGAGAGGTCAAGAGACCCAGAACTTC
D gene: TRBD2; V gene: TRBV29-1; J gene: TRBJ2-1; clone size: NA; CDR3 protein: CNVEDWSGRASYNEQFF; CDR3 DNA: TGTAACGTTGAAGATTGGTCCGGGAGGGCCTCCTACAATGAGCAGTTCTTC
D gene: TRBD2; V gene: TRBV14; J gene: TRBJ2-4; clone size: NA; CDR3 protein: CASSEIAGGSRNIQYF; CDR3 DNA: TGTGCCAGCAGCGAAATAGCGGGAGGGTCGAGAAACATTCAGTACTTC
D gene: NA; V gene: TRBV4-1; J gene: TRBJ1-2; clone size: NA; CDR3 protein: CASCQDRAGEDWGYDYTF; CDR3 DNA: TGCGCCAGCTGCCAAGATCGGGCAGGGGAGGATTGGGGCTATGACTACACCTTC
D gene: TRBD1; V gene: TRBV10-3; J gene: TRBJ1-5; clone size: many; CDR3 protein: CAISGRTGDNQPQHF; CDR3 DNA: TGTGCCATCAGTGGAAGGACAGGGGACAATCAGCCCCAGCATTTT
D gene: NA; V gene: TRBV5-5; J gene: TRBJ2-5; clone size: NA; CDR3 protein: CASSPLWGHGQEAQYF; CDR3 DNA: TGTGCCAGCAGCCCCCTTTGGGGACATGGGCAAGAGGCCCAGTACTTC